The 3 T cell receptor beta chains below come from one sample, sequenced in a study of T cell responses to AZD1222 COVID-19 vaccine. Using immunoSEQ multiplex PCR, the repertoire was profiled, and TCRdb retains in-frame clones only, with some absent. Of some 120,000 clones listed, more than 85% are singletons. Sequencing used peripheral blood, obtained on day 0 of AZD1222 vaccination. The source is an adult in good health.

The sample holds one count of this clone. The chain links TRBV15 to TRBJ1-3, with D unresolved. CDR1 is LNHNV and CDR2 is YYDKDF in the germline V gene (reference sequence). This CDR3 region has 12 residues. With 8 bases removed from V and 0 bases from J, the gap between germline ends came to 5 bases. CDR3 sequence: CATRTSGNTIYF. The CDR3 nucleotides read TGTGCCACCCGGACCTCTGGAAACACCATATATTTT.

J is TRBJ2-7 and V is TRBV27; D is unresolved. Germline V CDR1 and CDR2: MNHEY, SMNVEV (reference sequence). The CDR3 contains 15 residues. V was clipped by 0 bases and J by 6 bases, with 15 bases between them. The CDR3 reads CASSLSTGALGEQYF. The DNA of the CDR3 is TGTGCCAGCAGTTTATCAACCGGAGCTTTGGGCGAGCAGTACTTC.

This rearrangement joins TRBV24-1 to TRBJ2-5; D is perhaps TRBD1 (8 bases). Between the trimmed V and J ends, which lost 5 bases and 4 bases, there was a span of 13 bases. The CDR3 is made up of 14 amino acids. The germline V gene has CDR1 KGHDR and CDR2 SFDVKD. The CDR3 sequence: CATSANRGGETQYF. Here the CDR3 DNA reads TGTGCCACCAGTGCCAACAGGGGGGGAGAGACCCAGTACTTC.